This is a list of T cell receptor beta chains from one sample in a study of siplizumab effects on memory and regulatory T cells. Sequencing used immunoSEQ multiplex PCR; TCRdb keeps in-frame clones, though not all of them. The sample includes some 100,000 clones, roughly 96% of them seen just once. Sequencing input: naive CD4+ T cells sorted from blood. The receptor set was obtained from a human donor in good health. Each CDR3 is given with its conserved first and last residue. The D gene is left open where the match is weak. Clone size appears in some rows only: once, few, many, or a class for an expanded clone.

v_call	j_call	clone_size	d_call	cdr3_nt	cdr3_aa
TRBV6-5	TRBJ2-7	.	.	TGTGCCAGCAGCCCCGGGACGTCGCACGAGCAGTACTTC	CASSPGTSHEQYF
TRBV15	TRBJ2-7	.	.	TGTGCCACCAGCAGAGGAGGGGCCCTTAACGAGCAGTACTTC	CATSRGGALNEQYF
TRBV29-1	TRBJ1-1	.	.	TGCAGCGCCCTTCCCGCAGTAAACACTGAAGCTTTCTTT	CSALPAVNTEAFF
TRBV10-3	TRBJ2-7	.	.	TGTGCCATCAGTGGGACAGAGAGCTCCTACGAGCAGTACTTC	CAISGTESSYEQYF
TRBV2	TRBJ1-2	.	.	TGTGCCAGCAGTGGGGAGACAAGGGGGATCTATGGCTACACCTTC	CASSGETRGIYGYTF
TRBV30	TRBJ2-2	once	.	TGTGCCTGGAGTCCTGCCCGACAGACACAGTGGGTAGAGCTGTTTTTT	CAWSPARQTQWVELFF
TRBV5-4	TRBJ2-3	.	TRBD2	TGTGCCAGCAGCTCGGGGGGGCCCAGTACAGATACGCAGTATTTT	CASSSGGPSTDTQYF
TRBV6-5	TRBJ2-1	.	.	TGTGCCAGCAGTCCCGACCCCGGGGCCTACAATGAGCAGTTCTTC	CASSPDPGAYNEQFF
TRBV7-9	TRBJ2-5	.	.	TGTGCCAGCAGCCGAGGGACATTCCAAGAGACCCAGTACTTC	CASSRGTFQETQYF
TRBV7-9	TRBJ2-5	.	.	TGTGCCAGCAGCTTAGCCTTCACAGTTCAAGAGACCCAGTACTTC	CASSLAFTVQETQYF
TRBV19	TRBJ2-5	once	.	TGTGCCAGTAGTATAGTATGGGGGGAGACCCAGTACTTC	CASSIVWGETQYF
TRBV19	TRBJ1-1	.	.	TGTGCCAGTAGTGTTAGGGGCGAAGTGAACACTGAAGCTTTCTTT	CASSVRGEVNTEAFF
TRBV5-5	TRBJ1-3	once	.	TGTGCCAGCAGCTTAGGAGCCGGGATCGGAAACACCATATATTTT	CASSLGAGIGNTIYF
TRBV6-5	TRBJ1-1	.	.	TGTGCCAGCAGAAACCCCGGGGACACTGAAGCTTTCTTT	CASRNPGDTEAFF
TRBV10-1	TRBJ1-1	.	.	TGCGCCAGCAGTGAGTCCCGGACGGCGTCGGATACGGCTTTCTTT	CASSESRTASDTAFF
TRBV2	TRBJ2-5	.	TRBD1	TGTGCCAGCAGCAAACAGGGGCGCTCGTGGGAGACCCAGTACTTC	CASSKQGRSWETQYF
TRBV5-1	TRBJ1-1	.	.	TGCGCCAGCAGCTTGGAGAGGGGCTGGCAGATTAGCACTGAAGCTTTCTTT	CASSLERGWQISTEAFF
TRBV29-1	TRBJ1-2	.	TRBD1	TGCAGCGTCGTGGGACAGGTTAATGGCTACACCTTC	CSVVGQVNGYTF
TRBV5-6	TRBJ1-1	.	.	TGTGCCAGCAGCACCGGGACGGTAAACACTGAAGCTTTCTTT	CASSTGTVNTEAFF
TRBV10-2	TRBJ2-5	.	.	TGCGCCAGCAGTGAGACGGGGGGCCGGGAGACCCAGTACTTC	CASSETGGRETQYF
TRBV2	TRBJ1-2	.	.	TGTGCCAGCAGAGGACAGTCAAACTATGGCTACACCTTC	CASRGQSNYGYTF
TRBV5-1	TRBJ2-7	.	.	TGCGCCAGCAGCTTCGGAACACAAGGGAACGAGCAGTACTTC	CASSFGTQGNEQYF
TRBV6-5	TRBJ2-2	.	.	TGTGCCAGCCAATACAGAGAATATAACACCGGGGAGCTGTTTTTT	CASQYREYNTGELFF
TRBV29-1	TRBJ2-1	.	TRBD1	TGCAGCGTGACAGGGGCCAGCTCCTACAATGAGCAGTTCTTC	CSVTGASSYNEQFF
TRBV19	TRBJ2-1	.	.	TGTGCCAGTAGTATCACCGACCGGGACTACAATGAGCAGTTCTTC	CASSITDRDYNEQFF
TRBV6-5	TRBJ2-7	once	.	TGTGCCAGCAGAAGTTTTGGGGGAAGCTCCTACGAGCAGTACTTC	CASRSFGGSSYEQYF
TRBV5-6	TRBJ2-2	.	.	TGTGCCAGCAGCGTGGCTATTAGGGGCACCGGGGAGCTGTTTTTT	CASSVAIRGTGELFF
TRBV5-1	TRBJ2-3	.	TRBD2	TGCGCCAGCAGGCTAGCGGCTAGCACAGATACGCAGTATTTT	CASRLAASTDTQYF
TRBV6-1	TRBJ2-1	.	.	TGTGCCAGCAGTGCCCCGAAGAATGAGCAGTTCTTC	CASSAPKNEQFF
TRBV19	TRBJ1-5	.	.	TGTGCCAGTAGCTCACAGGGTACCCCCAGCAATCAGCCCCAGCATTTT	CASSSQGTPSNQPQHF
TRBV11-1	TRBJ2-3	.	TRBD2	TGTGCCAGCAGCTTAGGCCGGCTAGCGGGGTGGTGGGGAGATACGCAGTATTTT	CASSLGRLAGWWGDTQYF
TRBV7-2	TRBJ2-7	.	.	TGTGCCAGCAGCTACACAGACGAGCAGTACTTC	CASSYTDEQYF
TRBV5-1	TRBJ2-5	.	.	TGCGCCAGCAGCTTGGACTTTCGCAAAGAGACCCAGTACTTC	CASSLDFRKETQYF
TRBV19	TRBJ1-3	.	.	TGTGCCAGTAGGGTATTCTCTGGAAACACCATATATTTT	CASRVFSGNTIYF
TRBV6-1	TRBJ2-7	.	.	TGTGCCAGCAGTGGAATCGCGGGCTCTTACGAGCAGTACTTC	CASSGIAGSYEQYF
TRBV5-1	TRBJ2-7	.	.	TGCGCCAGCAGCTTGTGGCAGGCCCCCTACGAGCAGTACTTC	CASSLWQAPYEQYF
TRBV19	TRBJ2-7	.	TRBD1	TGTGCCAGTAGACGGACAGGGAACGACGAGCAGTACTTC	CASRRTGNDEQYF
TRBV7-3	TRBJ1-1	.	.	TGTGCCAGCAGCTTAATGTGGGGGACTGAAGCTTTCTTT	CASSLMWGTEAFF
TRBV9	TRBJ2-7	.	TRBD2	TGTGCCAGCAGCGTATCCAGAACTAGCGGGATCTACGAGCAGTACTTC	CASSVSRTSGIYEQYF
TRBV10-2	TRBJ2-7	.	TRBD2	TGCGCCAGCACAGCGGTGGCGGGGGGCTACGAGCAGTACTTC	CASTAVAGGYEQYF
TRBV6-4	TRBJ2-7	.	.	TGTGCCACCTTCGGACAGAGAAGGAACTACGAGCAGTACTTC	CATFGQRRNYEQYF
TRBV7-3	TRBJ2-1	once	.	TGTGCCAGCAGCCCACAAGACAGGAGCTCCTACAATGAGCAGTTCTTC	CASSPQDRSSYNEQFF
TRBV9	TRBJ1-2	.	.	TGTGCCAGCAGCCAGGGGAGGTATGGCTACACCTTC	CASSQGRYGYTF
TRBV7-2	TRBJ2-5	.	TRBD2	TGTGCCAGCAGCCCGGGTAACGCGGGGGGGAGAGAGACCCAGTACTTC	CASSPGNAGGRETQYF
TRBV28	TRBJ1-6	.	TRBD1	TGTGCCAGCACTACGGACAGGCTCTATAATTCACCCCTCCACTTT	CASTTDRLYNSPLHF
TRBV2	TRBJ1-5	.	.	TGTGCCAGCAGTGAGGGGTGGGAAAATCAGCCCCAGCATTTT	CASSEGWENQPQHF
TRBV19	TRBJ1-2	once	.	TGTGCCAGTAGAGGGACGGCGACCCAGGCCTACTATGGCTACACCTTC	CASRGTATQAYYGYTF
TRBV19	TRBJ1-4	once	.	TGTGCCAGTAGGGATCCACCTAATGAAAAACTGTTTTTT	CASRDPPNEKLFF
TRBV2	TRBJ2-5	.	.	TGTGCCAGCACTCTAGGGCGGGTGGAGGAGACCCAGTACTTC	CASTLGRVEETQYF
TRBV11-1	TRBJ1-2	.	TRBD1	TGTGCCAGCAGCTCCGGGACAGGGGCGAGAGGCTACACCTTC	CASSSGTGARGYTF
TRBV7-3	TRBJ2-6	.	TRBD1	TGTGCCAGCACCAGGACAGGGTCTTTCTCTGGGGCCAACGTCCTGACTTTC	CASTRTGSFSGANVLTF
TRBV5-1	TRBJ1-4	.	TRBD1	TGCGCCAGCAGCTTGACCCCTCCGACAGGGGGTGAAAAACTGTTTTTT	CASSLTPPTGGEKLFF
TRBV4-1	TRBJ1-3	once	.	TGCGCCAGCAGCCAATTGGCAGCTCTTAGCTCTGGAAACACCATATATTTT	CASSQLAALSSGNTIYF